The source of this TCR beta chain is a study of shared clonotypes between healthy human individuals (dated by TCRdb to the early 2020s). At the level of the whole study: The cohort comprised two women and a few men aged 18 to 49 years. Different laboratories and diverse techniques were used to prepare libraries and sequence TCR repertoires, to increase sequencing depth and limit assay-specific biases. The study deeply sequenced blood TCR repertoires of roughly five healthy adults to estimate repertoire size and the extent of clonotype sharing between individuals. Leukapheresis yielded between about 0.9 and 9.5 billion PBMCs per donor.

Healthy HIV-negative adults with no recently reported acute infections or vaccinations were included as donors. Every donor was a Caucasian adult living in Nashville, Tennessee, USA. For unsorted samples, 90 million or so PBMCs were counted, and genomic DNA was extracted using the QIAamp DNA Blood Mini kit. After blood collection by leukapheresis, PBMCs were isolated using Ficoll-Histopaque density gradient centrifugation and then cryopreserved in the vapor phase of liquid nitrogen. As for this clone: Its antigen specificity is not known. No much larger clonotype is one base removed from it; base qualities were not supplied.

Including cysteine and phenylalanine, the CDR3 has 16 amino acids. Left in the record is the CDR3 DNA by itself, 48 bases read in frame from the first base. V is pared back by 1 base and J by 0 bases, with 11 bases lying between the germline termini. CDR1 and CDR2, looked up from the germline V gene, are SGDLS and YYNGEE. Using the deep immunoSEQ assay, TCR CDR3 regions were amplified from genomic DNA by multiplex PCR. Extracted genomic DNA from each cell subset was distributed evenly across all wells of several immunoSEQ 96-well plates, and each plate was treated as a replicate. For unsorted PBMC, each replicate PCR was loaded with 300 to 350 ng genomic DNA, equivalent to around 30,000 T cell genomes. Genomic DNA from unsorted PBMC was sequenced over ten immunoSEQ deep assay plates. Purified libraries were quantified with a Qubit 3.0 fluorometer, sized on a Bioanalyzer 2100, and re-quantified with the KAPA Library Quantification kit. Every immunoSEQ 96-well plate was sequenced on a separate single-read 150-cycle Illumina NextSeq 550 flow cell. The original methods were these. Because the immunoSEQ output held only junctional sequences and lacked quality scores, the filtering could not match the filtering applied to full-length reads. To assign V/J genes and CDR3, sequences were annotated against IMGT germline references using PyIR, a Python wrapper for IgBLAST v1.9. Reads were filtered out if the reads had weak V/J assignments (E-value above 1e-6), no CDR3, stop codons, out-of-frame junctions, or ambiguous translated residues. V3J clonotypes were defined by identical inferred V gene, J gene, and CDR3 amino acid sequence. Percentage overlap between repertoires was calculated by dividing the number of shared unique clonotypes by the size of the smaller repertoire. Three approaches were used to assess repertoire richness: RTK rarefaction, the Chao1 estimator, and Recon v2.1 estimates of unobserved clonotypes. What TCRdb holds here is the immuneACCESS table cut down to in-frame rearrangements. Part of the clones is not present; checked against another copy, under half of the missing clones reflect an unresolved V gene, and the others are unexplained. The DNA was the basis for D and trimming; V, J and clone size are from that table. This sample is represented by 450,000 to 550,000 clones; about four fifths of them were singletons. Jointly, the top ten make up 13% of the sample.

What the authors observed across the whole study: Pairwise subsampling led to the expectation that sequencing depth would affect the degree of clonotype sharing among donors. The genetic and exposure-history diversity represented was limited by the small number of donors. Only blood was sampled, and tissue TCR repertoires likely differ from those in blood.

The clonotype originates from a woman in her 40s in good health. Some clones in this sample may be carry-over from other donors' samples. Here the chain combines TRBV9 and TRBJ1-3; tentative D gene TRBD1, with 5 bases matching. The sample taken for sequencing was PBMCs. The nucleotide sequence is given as TGTGCCAGCAGCGTATCGGCAGGGACCTCTGGAAACACCATATATTTT. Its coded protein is CASSVSAGTSGNTIYF.